In its sample, the clone carrying this T cell receptor (beta chain) was seen once. Its matching antigen is unknown. The data were taken from a study of CD8 T cells in Susac syndrome. Study overall: The sequenced Susac syndrome patients comprised 5 or 6 with active disease and roughly 8 in remission. Susac syndrome patients were untreated, on corticosteroids with some adding intravenous immunoglobulin, or on intravenous immunoglobulin only. General study results and limits: It was acknowledged by the study that relatively few individuals were included in its TCR sequencing and HLA analysis.

In germline, CDR1 is SQVTM, CDR2 ANQGSEA. The CDR3 is 13 amino acids. V lost 5 bases and J lost 9, with 17 bases in between. RNA totalling roughly 0.45 to 1 ug underwent reverse transcription with random hexamers. TCRdb re-derived calls from the immunoSEQ multiplex PCR reads in MiXCR, one entry per CDR3 protein. The table includes roughly 200,000 distinct CDR3 sequences, roughly 94% detected once. V is TRBV29-1 and J is TRBJ2-1; D is tentatively TRBD1 or TRBD2 (6 bases each). This sequence was found in a human donor with Susac syndrome. Sequencing used CD4+ T cells from PBMCs. The CDR3 is CSVLREGGGEQFF. The CDR3 coding sequence is TGCAGCGTTTTGCGGGAAGGGGGAGGTGAGCAGTTCTTC.